This T cell receptor beta chain was identified in a study of shared clonotypes between healthy human individuals. Germline values: CDR1 SEHNR, CDR2 FQNEAQ (reference sequence). V lost 5 bases, J lost 5 bases, and 12 bases lay in between. This CDR3 contains 13 residues. Measured with immunoSEQ multiplex PCR; TCRdb has only the in-frame clones, and not every one. The data contain about a million clones, about 80% of them singletons. The chain has TRBV7-9 and TRBJ2-5; D possibly corresponds to TRBD2 (5 bases). Sequences were obtained from memory CD4+ T cells from PBMCs. Subset indicated: CD45RA-negative fraction. The sequence derives from a man between 18 and 35 years old in good health. Some clones in this sample may be carry-over from other donors' samples. CDR3 sequence reads: CASSTTSEETQYF. The CDR3, as DNA: TGTGCCAGCAGCACCACTAGTGAGGAGACCCAGTACTTC.